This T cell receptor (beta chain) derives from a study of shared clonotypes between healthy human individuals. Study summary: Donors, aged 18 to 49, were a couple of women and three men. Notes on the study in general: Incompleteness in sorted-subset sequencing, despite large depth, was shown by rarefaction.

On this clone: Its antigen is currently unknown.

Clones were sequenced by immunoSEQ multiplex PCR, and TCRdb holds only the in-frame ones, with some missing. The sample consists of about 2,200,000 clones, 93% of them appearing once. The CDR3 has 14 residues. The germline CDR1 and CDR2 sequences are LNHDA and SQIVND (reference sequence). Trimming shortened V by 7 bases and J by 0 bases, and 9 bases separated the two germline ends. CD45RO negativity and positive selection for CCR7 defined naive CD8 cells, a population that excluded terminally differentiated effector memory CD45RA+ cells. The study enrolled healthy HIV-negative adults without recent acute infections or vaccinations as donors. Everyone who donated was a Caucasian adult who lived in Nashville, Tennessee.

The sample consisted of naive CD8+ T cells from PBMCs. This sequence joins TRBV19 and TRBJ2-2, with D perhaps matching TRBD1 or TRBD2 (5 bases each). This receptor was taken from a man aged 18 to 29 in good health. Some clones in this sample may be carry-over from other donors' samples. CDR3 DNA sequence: TGTGCCAGTACGGGACGTCCGAACACCGGGGAGCTGTTTTTT. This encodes CASTGRPNTGELFF.